These 22 T cell receptor beta chains originate from one sample sequenced in a study of beta chain features in type 1 diabetes (dated by TCRdb to 2016 to 2018). The library was produced with the immunoSEQ multiplex PCR assay. The entire isolated RNA was reverse transcribed using the High Capacity cDNA Reverse Transcription Kit, and thus expressed TCRB transcripts were sequenced. The clones in this table, taken by TCRdb from immuneACCESS, are in-frame only. Not every clone is retained; where verified, under half of the shortfall comes from an unresolved V gene, and the cause of the rest is unknown. In this sample the table shows some 500,000 clones, 10% to 12% of which occur a single time. Roughly 0.046% of the sample is in the top ten clones. Sequencing input: naive CD4+ T cells from blood. The sample's cell subset or site label is to be understood as: true naive CD4+ T cells. Receptor source: a woman aged 18-29 years in good health.

This clone has only a few counts. CDR3 bases: TGTGCCAGCAGTTTAGCTCGGACAGGGGCCTACGAGCAGTACGTC. This gives the protein CASSLARTGAYEQYV. This chain joins TRBV28 and TRBJ2-7; 9 bases line up with TRBD1. CDR3 length: 15 amino acids. Germline CDR1 and CDR2: MDHEN and SYDVKM. After removal of 2 bases from V and 2 bases from J, the junction contained 4 bases not matched to a gene.

The chain recombines TRBV5-6 with TRBJ1-4; a possible D gene is TRBD1 (6 bases). Germline CDR1 is SGHDT and CDR2 is YYEEEE. The V gene lost 4 bases and the J gene lost 6 bases, with 13 bases spanning the gap. The CDR3 contains 14 residues. In nucleotides, the CDR3 is TGTGCCAGCAGCCCCGGGACAAACTATGAAAAACTGTTTTTT. Its translation is CASSPGTNYEKLFF.

The chain joins TRBV14 to TRBJ2-2, with 7 bases identical to TRBD1. Per germline, CDR1 SGHDN and CDR2 FVKESK. V lost 4 bases and J lost 2; bases outside the gene matches: 7. The CDR3 is made up of 16 amino acids. The CDR3 nucleotides read TGTGCCAGCAGCCTCAGCCGGGACAGAAACACCGGGGAGCTGTTTTTT. The encoded protein is CASSLSRDRNTGELFF.

This clone was observed a handful of times. Other DNA variants within this sample encode the same CDR3. The V gene is TRBV4-3, the J gene TRBJ2-1; 7 bases map to TRBD1. The CDR3 has 13 amino acids. Germline loops: CDR1 LGHNA, CDR2 YSLEER. The J segment lost 6 bases and the V segment lost 1 base, leaving 0 bases of the junction unmatched. CDR3 region: CASSQAGGNEQFF. The CDR3, as DNA: TGCGCCAGCAGCCAAGCAGGGGGCAATGAGCAGTTCTTC.

The chain joins TRBV7-9 to TRBJ2-1; 9 bases align to TRBD2. CDR3 size: 14 residues. V was clipped by 5 bases and J by 9 bases; unmatched bases: 8. The germline gives CDR1 SEHNR, CDR2 FQNEAQ (reference sequence). The CDR3 DNA sequence: TGTGCCAGCAGCACCCCCAAGCGGGAGGTTGAGCAGTTCTTC. As protein: CASSTPKREVEQFF. The variable domain in full, with the rest retrieved from reference TRBV7-9 and TRBJ2-1, is DTGVSQNPRHKITKRGQNVTFRCDPISEHNRLYWYRQTLGQGPEFLTYFQNEAQLEKSRLLSDRFSAERPKGSFSTLEIQRTEQGDSAMYLCASSTPKREVEQFFGPGTRLTVL.

There are a few counts of this clone. The V call is TRBV4-1, the J call TRBJ2-1; 7 positions match TRBD2. V lost 3 bases and J lost 8; bases outside the gene matches: 7. This CDR3 has 14 amino acids. The germline CDR1 and CDR2 sequences are MGHRA and YSYEKL. CDR3 sequence: CASSHPARGDEQFF. As DNA, the CDR3 is TGCGCCAGCAGCCACCCCGCCCGGGGGGATGAGCAGTTCTTC.

This clone was found a few times. The chain joins TRBV29-1 to TRBJ1-2; D unclear. Trimming shortened V by 6 bases and J by 2 bases, and 13 bases separated the two germline ends. The germline V gene has CDR1 SQVTM and CDR2 ANQGSEA. CDR3 size: 13 residues. CDR3 loop: CSVAPIPNYGYTF. DNA of the CDR3: TGCAGCGTCGCACCAATACCAAACTATGGCTACACCTTC.

V gene TRBV2 combines with J gene TRBJ2-7; TRBD1 or TRBD2 may be the D gene (6 bases each). In germline, CDR1 is SNHLY, CDR2 FYNNEI. The germline V and J ends were trimmed by 6 bases and 6 bases, with 12 bases remaining between them. This CDR3 spans 12 amino acids. The CDR3 DNA reads as TGTGCCAGCAGCACGGGGGCTGTCGAGCAGTACGTC. Amino acid sequence: CASSTGAVEQYV.

This clone has more than one count but fewer than ten. This sequence joins TRBV7-3 and TRBJ2-5; no reliable D call. Between the trimmed V and J ends, which lost 5 bases and 4 bases, there was a span of 14 bases. The CDR3 spans 14 residues. CDR1 and CDR2 from the germline V gene are SGHTA and FQGTGA. The CDR3 DNA reads as TGTGCCAGCAGCCAGTCGGCTCCTCCAGAGACCCAGTACTTC. Translation: CASSQSAPPETQYF.

This clone was seen only a few times. This CDR3 reads CASSLSQGIAYNSPLHF. Written as DNA, the CDR3 is TGTGCCAGCAGCTTGAGTCAGGGGATCGCCTATAATTCACCCCTCCACTTT. The chain carries TRBV5-6 and TRBJ1-6; D is perhaps TRBD1 (6 bases). With 1 base removed from V and 2 bases from J, the gap between germline ends came to 13 bases. Germline CDR1 SGHDT, CDR2 YYEEEE. This CDR3 has 17 residues.

There are a few counts of this clone. The chain employs TRBV27 and TRBJ2-7, with TRBD1 as a possible D gene (7 bases). The germline gives CDR1 MNHEY, CDR2 SMNVEV (reference sequence). The CDR3 consists of 12 residues. The ends were cut back, 6 bases at V and 6 bases at J, with 12 bases in the middle. CDR3 region: CASRAQGGEQYV. The CDR3 nucleotides read TGTGCCAGCAGAGCCCAGGGGGGCGAGCAGTACGTC.

This clone was recorded a few times. The gene calls are TRBV2 and TRBJ2-3; D may be TRBD1 or TRBD2 (6 bases each). This CDR3 has 15 amino acids. From germline, CDR1 is SNHLY and CDR2 FYNNEI. Deletions cut 4 bases from V and 2 bases from J, with 13 bases between. CDR3 in DNA: TGTGCCAGCAGTGCTGAAGGGGGGTACACAGATACGCAGTATTTT. Its translation: CASSAEGGYTDTQYF.

The sample holds a few counts of this clone. The chain combines TRBV19 with TRBJ2-7, with a possible D match to TRBD2 (6 bases). The V end was cut by 4 bases, the J end by 1 base, with 11 bases between. Germline-derived CDR1 and CDR2 are LNHDA and SQIVND (reference sequence). This CDR3 spans 14 amino acids. This chain's CDR3 is CASSRTAGSYEQYV. CDR3 coding DNA: TGTGCCAGTAGTAGAACAGCGGGTTCCTACGAGCAGTACGTC.

On this clone: The same CDR3 is also encoded by other DNA sequences in this sample. The V and J genes are TRBV5-1 and TRBJ1-1; no definite D call. The CDR3 covers 13 residues. Germline V gene data show CDR1 as SGHRS and CDR2 as YFSETQ. V was trimmed by 1 base and J by 2 bases, leaving 6 bases between them. As DNA, the CDR3 is TGCGCCAGCAGCTTGACGGGCAACACTGAAGCTTTCTTT. This translates into CASSLTGNTEAFF.

This clone was detected only a few times. V is TRBV6-5 and J is TRBJ2-3; D may match TRBD1 or TRBD2 (5 bases each). V dropped 6 bases and J dropped 1 base, with 11 bases sitting between them. This CDR3 comprises 14 residues. Germline V gives CDR1 MNHEY, CDR2 SVGAGI. Here the CDR3 DNA reads TGTGCCAGCAGCCTTGGGGGACGCACAGATACGCAGTATTTT. Translating it yields CASSLGGRTDTQYF.

The chain uses TRBV4-2 and TRBJ2-1, with D possibly matching TRBD2 (6 bases). The CDR3 consists of 16 residues. Germline V gene data show CDR1 as LGHNA and CDR2 as YNFKEQ. V was trimmed by 6 bases and J by 0 bases, leaving 15 bases between them. CDR3 nucleotides: TGTGCCAGCAGACCATTGGGGGGAAGCTCCTACAATGAGCAGTTCTTC. It yields the protein CASRPLGGSSYNEQFF.

A few counts support this clone. CDR3 sequence reads: CASSYVVRGETQYF. For the CDR3, the DNA is TGTGCCAGCAGTTACGTGGTTAGGGGGGAGACCCAGTACTTC. The V and J genes are TRBV6-5 and TRBJ2-5; D possibly corresponds to TRBD1 (6 bases). Germline assignment: CDR1 MNHEY and CDR2 SVGAGI. The length of the CDR3 is 14 residues. V was cut by 2 bases and J by 5 bases, with 12 bases left in between.

V and J are TRBV5-1 and TRBJ2-1; 8 bases are shared with TRBD1. There are 15 residues in the CDR3. The germline gives CDR1 SGHRS, CDR2 YFSETQ. V was clipped by 0 bases and J by 2 bases; unmatched bases: 1. This CDR3 reads CASSLEDRAYNEQFF. The CDR3 coding sequence is TGCGCCAGCAGCTTGGAGGACAGGGCCTACAATGAGCAGTTCTTC.

This chain uses TRBV13 with TRBJ1-2; the D is unclear. This CDR3 contains 15 residues. V lost 0 bases and J lost 5, with 13 bases in between. Germline assignment: CDR1 PRHDT and CDR2 FYEKMQ (reference sequence). In nucleotides, the CDR3 is TGTGCCAGCAGCTTAGGGACTCTTGGGAGGTATGGCTACACCTTC. This gives the protein CASSLGTLGRYGYTF.

This clone was seen a few times. The gene calls are TRBV2 and TRBJ2-7; D unresolved. The CDR3 extends over 11 amino acids. Trimming cost V 3 bases and J 6 bases, with 6 bases left between them. Germline V lookup: CDR1 SNHLY, CDR2 FYNNEI. The CDR3 region has the DNA TGTGCCAGCAGTGATTTAACCGAGCAGTACGTC. This encodes CASSDLTEQYV.

This clone was recorded a few times. Additional DNA sequences in this sample encode the identical CDR3. V gene TRBV7-9 combines with J gene TRBJ1-6; 8 bases agree with TRBD1. This CDR3 is built from 14 residues. V was clipped by 5 bases and J by 11 bases; unmatched bases: 8. The V gene's germline CDR1 is SEHNR and CDR2 FQNEAQ (reference sequence). The chain's CDR3 is CASSRGQGRPPLHF. DNA of the CDR3: TGTGCCAGCAGCCGTGGACAGGGTCGTCCACCCCTCCACTTT.

The chain links TRBV4-1 to TRBJ2-5; 9 positions match TRBD1. Germline-derived CDR1 and CDR2 are MGHRA and YSYEKL. This CDR3 is built from 17 residues. V dropped 3 bases and J dropped 4; count of bases not matched to a gene: 12. CDR3 in amino acids: CASSQRPADRGIETQYF. The DNA of the CDR3 is TGCGCCAGCAGCCAGCGGCCGGCGGACAGGGGTATAGAGACCCAGTACTTC.